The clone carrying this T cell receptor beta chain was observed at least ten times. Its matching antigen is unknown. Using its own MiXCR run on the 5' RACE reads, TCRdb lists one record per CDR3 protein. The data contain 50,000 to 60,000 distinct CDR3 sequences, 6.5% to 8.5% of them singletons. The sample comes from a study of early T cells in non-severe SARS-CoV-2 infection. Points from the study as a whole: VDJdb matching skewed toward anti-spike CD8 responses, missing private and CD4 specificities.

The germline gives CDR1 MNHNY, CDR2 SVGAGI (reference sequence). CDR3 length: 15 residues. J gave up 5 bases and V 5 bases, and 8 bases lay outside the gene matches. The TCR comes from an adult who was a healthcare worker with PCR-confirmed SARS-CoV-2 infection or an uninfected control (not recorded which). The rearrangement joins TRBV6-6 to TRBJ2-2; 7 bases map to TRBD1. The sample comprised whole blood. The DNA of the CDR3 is TGTGCCAGCAGTGACGGTTCGACAGGGACCGGGGAGCTGTTTTTT. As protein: CASSDGSTGTGELFF.